In this sample, the clone carrying this T cell receptor (beta chain) turned up many times. Its antigen is undetermined. Primed by a sample-barcoded 5' primer and a J-beta primer mix, a second PCR proceeded for about 6 to 11 cycles. TCRdb itself ran the 5' RACE reads through MiXCR, one entry per CDR3 protein. The data contain 1,500,000 or so distinct CDR3 sequences, around 59% of them singletons. This record belongs to a study of blood T cells in healthy people across ages. V lost 4 bases and J lost 2, with 16 bases in between. CDR3 length: 15 amino acids. Germline CDR1 reads SGHRS; CDR2 reads YFSETQ. Study results and limitations: Older age went with lower TCR beta diversity per million T cells, in a roughly linear way.

Sequencing was carried out using blood. The TCR comes from a man aged 18 to 29 in good health. The rearrangement uses TRBV5-1 and TRBJ2-7; TRBD1 is a possible D gene (5 bases). The CDR3 DNA follows: TGCGCCAGCAGCAAGGGAACGACAGCTACCTACGAGCAGTACTTC. The encoded protein is CASSKGTTATYEQYF.